This TCR beta chain was observed in a study of T cells in Graves' hyperthyroidism and ophthalmopathy (dated by TCRdb to between 2019 and 2020). Study-level background: Peripheral blood samples were taken at initial diagnosis, before any treatment was given. TCR Vbeta CDR3 sequencing of 120 to 150 peripheral blood samples (roughly 43 ophthalmopathy, about 75 hyperthyroidism and roughly 17 progressor patients) is reported in the paper. The study also compared thyroid tissue and blood T-cell repertoires from several Graves' hyperthyroidism patients. For training and testing, the 100 or so patients in the discovery cohort were randomly divided in a 7:3 ratio. Once sampling was done, hyperthyroidism patients were given methimazole at a starting dose of 30 mg daily, whereas ophthalmopathy patients were given high-dose intravenous methylprednisolone. Prospective prediction of ophthalmopathy was tested in an independent validation cohort of 18 hyperthyroidism patients and 17 patients who later progressed to ophthalmopathy. TCR V-J signatures able to tell the groups apart were searched for in a discovery cohort of approximately 95 patients, of whom more than 40 had Graves' ophthalmopathy and 55 to 60 had stable Graves' hyperthyroidism. Points the paper makes about the study in general: No statistical method was used to set the sample size in advance, and investigators knew the group allocation. Ophthalmopathy was separated from stable hyperthyroidism by a 13 V-J signature model, with approximately 86% sensitivity and around 81% specificity obtained in cross-validation and 80%/75% obtained in testing. Most expanded thyroid clonotypes (frequency above 0.001) were also detected in blood, a finding suggesting that blood repertoires may reflect thyroid immune responses. In validation, the model predicted progression to ophthalmopathy with 65% to 71% sensitivity and roughly 72% specificity, a median of about 6.7 months before onset.

CDR1 and CDR2, per the germline V gene, are MDHEN and SYDVKM. The CDR3 measures 11 amino acids from cysteine to phenylalanine. Only the CDR3 region is kept as DNA, spanning 33 bases read in frame from base 1. This clonotype has ten or more counts. The antigen this receptor binds is unknown. Germline and junction disagree at one end, which may indicate a read error. A patient counted as having stable Graves' hyperthyroidism if no progression to ophthalmopathy occurred over 18 months of follow-up. Hyperthyroidism patients were newly diagnosed, had a disease duration of under 2 months, and were aged 18 to 65 years. Patients with uncontrolled infections, other autoimmune diseases, pregnancy or lactation were excluded. Diagnoses relied on clinical symptoms, serum thyroxine and TRAb, thyroid ultrasound and orbital computed tomography. PBMCs were separated from 8 to 10 ml of fresh peripheral blood using Ficoll-Paque density gradient centrifugation. Total RNA was extracted with Trizol reagent, and quality was checked on an Agilent 2100 Bioanalyzer.

Amplification of TCR beta CDR3 regions was carried out from RNA transcripts. The TCR CDR3 was subjected to a first round of RT-PCR using the HTBI primer set and the Qiagen OneStep RT-PCR kit. The libraries were constructed in a second round of multiplex PCR and then size-selected and purified. Paired-end sequencing of the libraries was performed with 100 bp reads on an Illumina HiSeq2000. Processing in the source paper ran as follows. SOAPnuke was used to process the raw data, removing reads that contained adapters or uncalled bases, had a mean Phred below 15, or lacked an exact match to the constant primer or identifier. COPE v1.2.5 was used to merge high-quality paired reads, and clonotypes were defined as unique nucleotide sequences. MiTCR v1.1 was used to align clonotypes to the IMGT TRBV, TRBD and TRBJ reference segments. Only V-J combinations with frequency above 0.0001, covering roughly 99% of repertoires, were analysed. The TCS score was defined as F50 (clonal expansion) divided by E x V (chaos), with BLOSUM62-based TCRdist calculated between CDR3 peptides within each V-J. Welch's t-statistics and random forest reduced fewer than 600 V-J features to some 14, which were used in a naive Bayes classifier (R e1071). TCRdb redid the processing of the public reads, applying fastp at Q25 and MiXCR, and retained in-frame beta chains. Each CDR3 protein appears once, grouped with its most common genes and DNA. The V and J calls were not made by the authors but by TCRdb's processing. This sample has about 740,000 distinct CDR3 sequences in its table, and less than 15% of those were observed once. About a tenth of the sample is in the top ten clones.

The rearranged chain carries TRBV28 and TRBJ1-1; the D gene remains uncertain. Sequenced input: blood. The receptor's source is a woman aged 18-29 years with Graves' hyperthyroidism. The nucleotide sequence is given as TGTCCCAGCACCTCGGACGAGAGAGCTTTCTTT. Translated, it gives CPSTSDERAFF.